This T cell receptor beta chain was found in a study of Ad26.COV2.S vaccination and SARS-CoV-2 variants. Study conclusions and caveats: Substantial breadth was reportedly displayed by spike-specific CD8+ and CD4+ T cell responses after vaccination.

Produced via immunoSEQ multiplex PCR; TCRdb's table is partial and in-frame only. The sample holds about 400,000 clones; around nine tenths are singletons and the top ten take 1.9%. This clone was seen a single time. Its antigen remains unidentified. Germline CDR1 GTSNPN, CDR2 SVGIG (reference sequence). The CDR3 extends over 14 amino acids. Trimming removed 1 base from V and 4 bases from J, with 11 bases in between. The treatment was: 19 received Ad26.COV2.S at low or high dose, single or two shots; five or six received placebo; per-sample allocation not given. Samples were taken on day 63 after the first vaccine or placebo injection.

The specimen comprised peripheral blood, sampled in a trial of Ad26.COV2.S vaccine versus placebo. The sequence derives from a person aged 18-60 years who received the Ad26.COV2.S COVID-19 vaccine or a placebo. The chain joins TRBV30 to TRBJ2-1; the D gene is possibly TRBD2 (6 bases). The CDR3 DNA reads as TGTGCCTGGAGTGGGCTAGCGAGATACAATGAGCAGTTCTTC. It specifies CAWSGLARYNEQFF.